The source of this T cell receptor (beta chain) is a study of cytomegalovirus exposure and HLA in healthy donors. Germline CDR1 is SGHRS and CDR2 is YFSETQ. J was trimmed by 2 bases and V by 4 bases; bases with no gene match: 5. This CDR3 region has 15 residues. In the PCR, 60 Vbeta and 13 Jbeta primers were used. Original analysis: Around 11 million shared chains were among some 80 million unique TCR beta chains counted in a later analysis. Method: immunoSEQ multiplex PCR; TCRdb's copy keeps in-frame clones and lacks some. The V and J calls and clone size are taken from that table; D and trimming were inferred from the DNA. Of some 150,000 clones listed, roughly 76% were seen once; the top ten hold about 12%.

This TCR derives from a woman aged 45-60 years in good health and CMV-seronegative. V gene TRBV5-1 combines with J gene TRBJ2-7, with 11 bases matching TRBD1. Sequencing used PBMCs. The CDR3 region is CASSPGQGAAYEQYF. DNA of the CDR3: TGCGCCAGCAGCCCCGGACAGGGGGCCGCCTACGAGCAGTACTTC.